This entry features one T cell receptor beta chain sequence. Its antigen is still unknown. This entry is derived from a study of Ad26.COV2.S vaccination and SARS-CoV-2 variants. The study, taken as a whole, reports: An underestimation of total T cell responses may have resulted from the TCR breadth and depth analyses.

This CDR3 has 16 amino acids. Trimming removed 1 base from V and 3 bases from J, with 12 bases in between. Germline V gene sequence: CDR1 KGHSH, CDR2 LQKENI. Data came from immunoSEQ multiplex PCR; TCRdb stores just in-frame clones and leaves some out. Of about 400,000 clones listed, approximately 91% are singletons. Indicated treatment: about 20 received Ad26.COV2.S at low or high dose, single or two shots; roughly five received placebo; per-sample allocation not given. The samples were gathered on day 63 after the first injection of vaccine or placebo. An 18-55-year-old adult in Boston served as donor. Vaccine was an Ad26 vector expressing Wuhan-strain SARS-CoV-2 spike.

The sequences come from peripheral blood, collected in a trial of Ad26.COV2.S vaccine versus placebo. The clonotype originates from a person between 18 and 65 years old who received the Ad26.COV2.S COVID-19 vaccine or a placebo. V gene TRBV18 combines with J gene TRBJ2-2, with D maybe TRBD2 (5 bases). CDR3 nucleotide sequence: TGTGCCAGCTCACCACGGACTCCCGGGGACACCGGGGAGCTGTTTTTT. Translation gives CASSPRTPGDTGELFF.